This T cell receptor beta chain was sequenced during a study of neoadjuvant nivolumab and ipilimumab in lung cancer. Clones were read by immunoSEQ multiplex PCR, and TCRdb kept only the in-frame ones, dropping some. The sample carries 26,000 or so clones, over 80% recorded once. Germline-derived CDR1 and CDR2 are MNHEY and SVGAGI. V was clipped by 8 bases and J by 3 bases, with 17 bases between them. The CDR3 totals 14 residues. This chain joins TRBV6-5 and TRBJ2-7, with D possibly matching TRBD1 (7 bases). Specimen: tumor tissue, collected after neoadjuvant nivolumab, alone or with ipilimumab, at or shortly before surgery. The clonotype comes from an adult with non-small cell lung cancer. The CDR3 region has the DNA TGTGCCAGCGCCGCGGGACAGCGAATCTACGAGCAGTACTTC. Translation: CASAAGQRIYEQYF.